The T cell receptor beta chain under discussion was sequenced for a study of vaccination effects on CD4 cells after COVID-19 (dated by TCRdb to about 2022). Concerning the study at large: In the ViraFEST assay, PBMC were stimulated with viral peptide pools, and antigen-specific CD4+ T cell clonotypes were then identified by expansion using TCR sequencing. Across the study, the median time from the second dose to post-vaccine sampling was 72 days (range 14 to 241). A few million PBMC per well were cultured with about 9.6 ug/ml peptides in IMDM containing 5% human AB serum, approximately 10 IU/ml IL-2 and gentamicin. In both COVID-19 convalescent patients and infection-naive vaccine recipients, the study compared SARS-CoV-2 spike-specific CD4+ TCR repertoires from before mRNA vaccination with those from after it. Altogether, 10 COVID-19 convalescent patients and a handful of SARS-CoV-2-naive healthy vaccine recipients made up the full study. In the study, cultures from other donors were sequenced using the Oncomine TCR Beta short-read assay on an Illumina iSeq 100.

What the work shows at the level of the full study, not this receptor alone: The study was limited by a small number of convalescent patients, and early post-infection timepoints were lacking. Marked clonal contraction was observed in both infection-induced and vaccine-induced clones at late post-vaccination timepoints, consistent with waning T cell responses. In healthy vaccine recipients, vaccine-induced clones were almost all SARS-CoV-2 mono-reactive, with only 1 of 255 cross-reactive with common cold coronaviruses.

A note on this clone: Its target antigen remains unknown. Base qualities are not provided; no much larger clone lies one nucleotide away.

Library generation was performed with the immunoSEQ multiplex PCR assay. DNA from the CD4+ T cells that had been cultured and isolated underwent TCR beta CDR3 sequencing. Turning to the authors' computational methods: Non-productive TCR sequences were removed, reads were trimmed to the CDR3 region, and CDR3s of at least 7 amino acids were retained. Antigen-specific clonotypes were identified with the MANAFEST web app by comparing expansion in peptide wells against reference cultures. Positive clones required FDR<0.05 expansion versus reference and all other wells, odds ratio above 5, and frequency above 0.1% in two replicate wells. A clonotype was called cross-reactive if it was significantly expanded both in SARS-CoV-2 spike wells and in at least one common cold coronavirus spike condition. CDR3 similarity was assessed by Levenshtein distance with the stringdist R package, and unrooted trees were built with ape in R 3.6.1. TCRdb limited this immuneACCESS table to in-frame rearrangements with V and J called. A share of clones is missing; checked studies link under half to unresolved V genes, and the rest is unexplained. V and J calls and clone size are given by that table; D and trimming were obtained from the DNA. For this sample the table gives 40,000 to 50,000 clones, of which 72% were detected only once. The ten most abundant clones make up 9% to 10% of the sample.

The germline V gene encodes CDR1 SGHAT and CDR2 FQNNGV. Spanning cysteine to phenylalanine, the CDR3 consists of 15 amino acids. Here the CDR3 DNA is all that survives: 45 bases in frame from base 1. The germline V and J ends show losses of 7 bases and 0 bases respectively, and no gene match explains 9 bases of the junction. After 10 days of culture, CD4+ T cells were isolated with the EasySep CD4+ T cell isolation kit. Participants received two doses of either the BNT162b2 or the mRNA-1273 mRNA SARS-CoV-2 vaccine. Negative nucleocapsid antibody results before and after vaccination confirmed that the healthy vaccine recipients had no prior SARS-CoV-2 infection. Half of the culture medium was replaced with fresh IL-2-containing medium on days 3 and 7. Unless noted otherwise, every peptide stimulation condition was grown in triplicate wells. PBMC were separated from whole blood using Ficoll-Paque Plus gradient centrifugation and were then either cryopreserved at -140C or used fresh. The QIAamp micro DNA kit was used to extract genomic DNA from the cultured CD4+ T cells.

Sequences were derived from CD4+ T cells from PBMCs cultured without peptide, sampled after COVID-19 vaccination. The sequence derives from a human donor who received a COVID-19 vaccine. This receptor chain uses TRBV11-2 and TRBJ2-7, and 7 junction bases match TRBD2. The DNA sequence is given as TGTGCCAGCATCCCGCCAGCGGGAAGCTCCTACGAGCAGTACTTC. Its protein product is CASIPPAGSSYEQYF.